These 24 T cell receptor beta chains were all obtained from the same sample, sequenced in a study of shared clonotypes between healthy human individuals. The table came from immunoSEQ multiplex PCR; TCRdb's copy has only in-frame clones and leaves some out. The table shows 2,500,000 or so clones, with over 85% occurring only once. Sequenced input: naive CD4+ T cells sorted from blood. Subset specified: CD45RA+ positively selected. The receptors shown here come from a man between 18 and 35 years old in good health.

The V call is TRBV5-1, the J call TRBJ1-1; D call uncertain. V lost 0 bases and J 5 bases, leaving 14 bases between the germline ends. This CDR3 region has 15 residues. CDR1 SGHRS and CDR2 YFSETQ come from the germline V gene. The CDR3, as DNA: TGCGCCAGCAGCTTGGATGGAGCTTTAGGGACTGAAGCTTTCTTT. This translates into CASSLDGALGTEAFF.

V is TRBV16 and J is TRBJ1-3; no clear D. Germline-derived CDR1 and CDR2 are KGHSY and FQNENV. V lost 0 bases and J lost 2, with 2 bases in between. The CDR3 is 13 residues long. The CDR3 bases are TGTGCCAGCAGCCAATCGCCTGGAAACACCATATATTTT. As protein: CASSQSPGNTIYF.

This chain uses TRBV5-1 with TRBJ2-3; 8 bases agree with TRBD2. The CDR3 loop spans 15 amino acids. Germline V gene sequence: CDR1 SGHRS, CDR2 YFSETQ. The V gene end was trimmed by 3 bases and the J gene end by 2 bases; junction bases not matched to a gene: 5. CDR3 in DNA: TGCGCCAGCAGCTCTGAGCGGGGGTACACAGATACGCAGTATTTT. The encoded protein is CASSSERGYTDTQYF.

This clone was observed once. V usage is TRBV10-2 and J usage is TRBJ1-4; 10 bases fit TRBD1. V gave up 3 bases and J gave up 3 bases; unmatched junction bases: 7. Germline V CDR1 and CDR2: WSHSY, SAAADI. The CDR3 runs 17 residues. This CDR3 reads CASSDRGQGGPNEKLFF. CDR3 nucleotides: TGCGCCAGCAGTGATAGAGGACAGGGGGGTCCTAATGAAAAACTGTTTTTT.

This chain connects TRBV6-5 to TRBJ1-6; tentative D call: TRBD1 (5 bases). The CDR3 extends over 15 amino acids. CDR1 and CDR2 from the germline V gene are MNHEY and SVGAGI. Trimming removed 5 bases at V and 5 bases at J, with 13 bases between. CDR3 DNA sequence: TGTGCCAGCAGTCCTTCGGGACGGCATAATTCACCCCTCCACTTT. Amino acid sequence: CASSPSGRHNSPLHF.

This clone has only one observation. The CDR3 is CASSFSHRGQLSGELFF. Here the CDR3 DNA reads TGTGCCAGCAGTTTCTCTCACAGGGGTCAGTTGTCCGGGGAGCTGTTTTTT. The J gene is TRBJ2-2, the V gene TRBV28, with 7 bases matching TRBD1. V lost 3 bases and J lost 6; bases outside the gene matches: 13. The germline V gene encodes CDR1 MDHEN and CDR2 SYDVKM. The CDR3 spans 17 residues.

The CDR3 DNA sequence: TGTGCCAGCAGAGAGGACAATTCCTACGAGCAGTACTTC. Its translation: CASREDNSYEQYF. The genes are TRBV5-6 and TRBJ2-7, with D tentatively TRBD1 (5 bases). The CDR3 spans 13 residues. Trimming left V 5 bases short and J 1 base short, with 10 bases between. Germline loops: CDR1 SGHDT, CDR2 YYEEEE.

The V gene is TRBV7-2, the J gene TRBJ2-3; maybe TRBD2 (6 bases). V was clipped by 6 bases and J by 3 bases, with 16 bases between them. The length of the CDR3 is 15 residues. Germline V lookup: CDR1 SGHTA, CDR2 FQGNSA. The CDR3: CASSRDSGGTDTQYF. The CDR3 coding sequence is TGTGCCAGCAGTCGTGACAGTGGAGGGACAGATACGCAGTATTTT.

The gene calls are TRBV2 and TRBJ1-2; D is perhaps TRBD1 (5 bases). Between the trimmed V and J ends, which lost 0 bases and 4 bases, there was a span of 12 bases. The length of the CDR3 is 15 residues. Germline lookup yields CDR1 SNHLY and CDR2 FYNNEI. The CDR3 loop reads CASSEAKPGPYGYTF. The CDR3 coding sequence is TGTGCCAGCAGTGAAGCCAAGCCGGGGCCCTATGGCTACACCTTC.

Note on this clone: This same CDR3 is encoded by further DNA sequences in the sample. V gene TRBV5-1 combines with J gene TRBJ2-7; TRBD2 agrees at 13 bases. V shed 3 bases and J 6 bases; nucleotides not matched to a gene: 9. Germline V gene data show CDR1 as SGHRS and CDR2 as YFSETQ. The CDR3 extends over 16 amino acids. For the CDR3, the DNA is TGCGCCAGCAGCTCAGGACTAGCGGGAGTAAGTGGCGAGCAGTACTTC. Translated: CASSSGLAGVSGEQYF.

V gene TRBV4-1 combines with J gene TRBJ2-5; D gene uncertain. The germline V gene has CDR1 MGHRA and CDR2 YSYEKL. V lost 1 base and J 7 bases, leaving 16 bases between the germline ends. CDR3 size: 15 residues. CDR3 region: CASSQGRAVKTTQYF. Here the CDR3 DNA reads TGCGCCAGCAGCCAAGGCCGGGCAGTGAAGACGACCCAGTACTTC.

V is TRBV30 and J is TRBJ1-2; D call uncertain. The ends were cut back, 4 bases at V and 7 bases at J, with 22 bases in the middle. Germline V lookup: CDR1 GTSNPN, CDR2 SVGIG (reference sequence). The CDR3 is made up of 15 amino acids. The CDR3 loop reads CAWNQAKATGSGYTF. Here the CDR3 DNA reads TGTGCCTGGAATCAGGCAAAAGCGACCGGTTCTGGCTACACCTTC.

A remark on this clone: Compared with germline, one end of the junction differs, possibly owing to a read error. This chain links TRBV7-2 with TRBJ2-7; no clear D. The CDR3 runs 11 residues. The germline V gene encodes CDR1 SGHTA and CDR2 FQGNSA. The CDR3 protein is CASSLPGPTTF. The CDR3 nucleotides are TGTGCCAGCAGCCTTCCGGGTCCTACCACCTTC.

This clone was detected once. The genes are TRBV7-3 and TRBJ2-1, with 8 bases lining up with TRBD2. CDR1 SGHTA and CDR2 FQGTGA come from the germline V gene. CDR3 length: 14 residues. V shed 1 base and J 6 bases; nucleotides not matched to a gene: 2. CDR3 region: CASSLRGLGNEQFF. The CDR3 nucleotides are TGTGCCAGCAGCTTAAGGGGACTAGGCAATGAGCAGTTCTTC.

The V and J genes are TRBV7-6 and TRBJ1-5; D uncertain. The CDR3 runs to 14 residues. Germline loops: CDR1 SGHVS, CDR2 FNYEAQ. V was clipped by 4 bases and J by 5 bases, with 12 bases between them. This CDR3 is CASSSGRGDQPQHF. DNA for the CDR3: TGTGCCAGCAGCTCTGGACGGGGAGATCAGCCCCAGCATTTT.

The chain combines TRBV5-1 with TRBJ1-1; 7 positions match TRBD1. In germline, CDR1 is SGHRS, CDR2 YFSETQ. J gave up 6 bases and V 1 base, and 3 bases lay outside the gene matches. The CDR3 is 13 residues long. CDR3 amino acids: CASSLTGDPEAFF. CDR3 DNA sequence: TGCGCCAGCAGCTTGACAGGGGACCCTGAAGCTTTCTTT.

The chain combines TRBV4-3 with TRBJ1-5; D is undetermined. The CDR3 sequence is 14 residues long. Germline V gene data show CDR1 as LGHNA and CDR2 as YSLEER. Trimming cost V 0 bases and J 0 bases, with 3 bases left between them. CDR3: CASSQEFSNQPQHF. Written as DNA, the CDR3 is TGCGCCAGCAGCCAAGAATTTAGCAATCAGCCCCAGCATTTT.

This clone turned up a few times. The chain has TRBV27 and TRBJ1-4; D is undetermined. The germline V gene encodes CDR1 MNHEY and CDR2 SMNVEV (reference sequence). There are 8 residues in the CDR3. The CDR3 loop reads CVGRVLFF. CDR3 coding DNA: TGTGTAGGCCGTGTACTGTTTTTT.

This chain links TRBV6-6 with TRBJ1-5; perhaps TRBD1 as D (6 bases). The germline V and J ends were trimmed by 5 bases and 0 bases, with 14 bases remaining between them. This CDR3 spans 16 amino acids. Looked up from germline, CDR1 is MNHNY and CDR2 is SVGAGI (reference sequence). The CDR3 DNA sequence: TGTGCCAGCAGTCGTACAGGGTCCAGTAGCAATCAGCCCCAGCATTTT. Translation: CASSRTGSSSNQPQHF.

The genes are TRBV7-2 and TRBJ1-6; D gene unclear. Germline CDR1 and CDR2: SGHTA and FQGNSA. CDR3 length equals 15 residues. With 5 bases removed from V and 2 bases from J, the gap between germline ends came to 10 bases. The chain's CDR3 is CASSPLSPYNSPLHF. As DNA, the CDR3 is TGTGCCAGCAGCCCGCTTTCCCCCTATAATTCACCCCTCCACTTT.

This clone has a single count. V usage is TRBV27 and J usage is TRBJ2-7; 7 positions agree with TRBD2. The germline V gene has CDR1 MNHEY and CDR2 SMNVEV (reference sequence). The CDR3 totals 15 residues. The V gene end was trimmed by 1 base and the J gene end by 5 bases; junction bases not matched to a gene: 8. CDR3 amino acids: CASSLFVAGVNEQYF. CDR3 DNA sequence: TGTGCCAGCAGTTTATTTGTTGCGGGAGTTAACGAGCAGTACTTC.

The J gene is TRBJ2-7, the V gene TRBV21-1; TRBD1 is the table's D call and was not checked against the DNA. TRBV21-1 is labeled a pseudogene. The length of the CDR3 is 16 residues. CDR3 nucleotide sequence: TGTGCCAGCAGCGACGTGGAACAGGATACTACCTACGAGCAGTACTTC. This gives the protein CASSDVEQDTTYEQYF.

Note on this clone: The sample carries other DNA sequences with the same CDR3. The rearrangement uses TRBV30 and TRBJ1-6; 7 bases fit TRBD1. This CDR3 contains 16 residues. V was clipped by 4 bases and J by 9 bases; unmatched bases: 15. Germline V gene sequence: CDR1 GTSNPN, CDR2 SVGIG (reference sequence). The DNA of the CDR3 is TGTGCCTGGACCGGGCCGGTAGGACAGGCAAGTTCACCCCTCCACTTT. Encoded protein: CAWTGPVGQASSPLHF.

This clone was counted only a few times. CDR3 DNA sequence: TGCGCCAGCAGCTTGACCGGAGTGGGCAATCAGCCCCAGCATTTT. Amino acid sequence: CASSLTGVGNQPQHF. This chain joins TRBV5-1 and TRBJ1-5; D is unresolved. Germline-derived CDR1 and CDR2 are SGHRS and YFSETQ. The CDR3 is made up of 15 amino acids. Trimming cost V 1 base and J 2 bases, with 10 bases left between them.